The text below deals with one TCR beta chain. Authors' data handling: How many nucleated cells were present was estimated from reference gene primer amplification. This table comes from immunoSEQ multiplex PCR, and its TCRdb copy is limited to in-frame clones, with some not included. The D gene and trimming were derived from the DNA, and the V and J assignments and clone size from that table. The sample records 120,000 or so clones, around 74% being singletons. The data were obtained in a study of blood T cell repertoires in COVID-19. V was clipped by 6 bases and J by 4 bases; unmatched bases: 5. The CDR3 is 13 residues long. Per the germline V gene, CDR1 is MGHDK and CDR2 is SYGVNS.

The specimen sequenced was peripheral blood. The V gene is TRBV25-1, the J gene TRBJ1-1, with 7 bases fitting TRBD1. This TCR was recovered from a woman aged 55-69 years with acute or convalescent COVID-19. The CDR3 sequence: CASSRQGGTEAFF. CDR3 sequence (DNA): TGTGCCAGCAGCCGACAGGGTGGCACTGAAGCTTTCTTT.